Given below is one T cell receptor beta chain in context. What it binds is not known. The method was immunoSEQ multiplex PCR; TCRdb's version includes in-frame clones alone and lacks a portion of them. Of about 330,000 clones in the sample, about nine tenths are singletons; the top ten hold around 0.84%. This record comes from a study of cytomegalovirus exposure and HLA in healthy donors. Study context: The 120 validation repertoires used the same platform as the approximately 620 first-cohort repertoires (as reported by a later analysis).

The study, taken as a whole, reports: A few CMV-associated chains proved CMV antigen-specific in vitro.

The CDR3 contains 13 residues. V lost 6 bases and J lost 2; bases outside the gene matches: 4. Germline CDR1 reads KGHSH; CDR2 reads LQKENI. The origin of this receptor is a woman between 18 and 30 years old in good health and CMV-seronegative. J is TRBJ2-7 and V is TRBV18, with TRBD2 matching over 7 bases. The sequenced sample was PBMCs. The CDR3 bases are TGTGCCAGCTCCGGGACTATAACCTACGAGCAGTACTTC. It is translated as CASSGTITYEQYF.